This T cell receptor (beta chain) was obtained from a study of T cell repertoires in ileal Crohn's disease (dated by TCRdb to the late 2010s). With respect to the entire study: The median duration of disease was approximately eight years, and at the time of surgery 30% to 35% of patients were active smokers. Every patient underwent surgery because of a complication, which was stricturing disease in around 61% and penetrating disease in approximately 40%. About half of the patients received postoperative therapy: over nine received thiopurines and 15 to 20 received anti-TNF agents. M0 samples consisted of biopsies taken from the inflamed part of the ileum in the surgical resection specimen. Around 550 nanograms of biopsy DNA per sample were submitted for commercial TCRB immunosequencing. TCR repertoire analysis was performed in around 50 Crohn's disease patients drawn from a prospective multicentre cohort. The study ran alongside a multicentre cohort designed to identify predictors of early endoscopic recurrence after ileocolonic resection. Endoscopic postoperative recurrence was defined by a Rutgeerts score above i0. The study sequenced some 170 mucosal samples from some 62 patients, taken at several locations on the surgical specimen and at postoperative endoscopy. Paper-wide results and their limitations: A significantly higher proportion of clonal expansions was observed in active smokers at surgery than in non-smokers (about 25% vs 20%, p=0.02). Higher percentages of high-frequency clones at the time of surgery were linked to endoscopic recurrence, and every patient with clonality above 26.8% (18/57) had recurrence. Compared with CD4 T cells, sorted CD8 T cells held more high-frequency clones, which suggests that the mucosal expansions were mostly CD8. Only a subgroup of patients, of unstated size, had their mucosal CD4 and CD8 T cells sorted and sequenced.

CDR1 and CDR2 were assigned from the germline V gene as SGHDT and YYEEEE. Trimming accounts for 3 bases at V and 4 bases at J, while the number of junction bases matched to no gene is 10. From the cysteine up to the phenylalanine, the CDR3 has a length of 16 residues. Just the 48-base CDR3 DNA is kept, in frame starting at base 1. What the time point label conveys for this sample: inflamed ileum from the surgical specimen. Adults with ileal or ileocolonic Crohn's disease for whom ileocolonic resection was indicated were considered eligible. Whole ileal mucosal biopsies were stored frozen at -80°C before DNA extraction. Genomic DNA was isolated from frozen whole biopsies using a TRizol-based method, and the DNA was quantified with a NanoDrop 2000 spectrophotometer. Libraries were constructed by the immunoSEQ multiplex PCR assay. A two-step, amplification bias-controlled multiplex PCR was used by Adaptive Biotechnology to amplify CDR3 regions from genomic DNA. The first PCR used primers for every V and J gene segment; the second PCR added barcodes and Illumina adapters. CDR3 libraries were sequenced on an Illumina instrument. On the authors' methods: Analysis combined the vendor-provided pipelines with custom analysis of raw data in R/Bioconductor under R version 3.3.0. Clonality, which ranges from 0 to 1, was calculated as the inverse of the normalised Shannon entropy across all productive clones. High-frequency clones were defined as the repertoire share of the top 100 clones, retaining only clones passing a 95% confidence test. Overlap between samples was measured with the Morisita-Horn index, while repertoire diversity was measured with the Simpson index. Here the immuneACCESS table is served through TCRdb, limited to in-frame sequences with V and J called. Missing clones are a known gap in these copies; in checked studies unresolved V genes cover under half, and the rest lacks a known reason. That table supplies the V and J calls and clone size; D and trimming were determined from the DNA. This sample comprises 15,000 to 20,000 clones, about 80% of them detected only once. 3.5% to 5% of the sample is held by the ten biggest clonotypes.

As regards this clone: The antigen this receptor binds is unknown. It has no much larger one-base neighbor in the sample; base qualities were not kept.

Sequences were obtained from ileal tissue. This clonotype originated in an adult with Crohn's disease. The chain links TRBV5-6 with TRBJ2-3; 8 of the junction bases match TRBD2. The nucleotide sequence is TGTGCCAGCAGCTCTTACCGACTAGCGCTCTCAGATACGCAGTATTTT. Translation gives CASSSYRLALSDTQYF.